The 9 T cell receptor beta chains reported below all come from one sample, sequenced in a study of cytomegalovirus exposure and HLA in healthy donors. Primers for the PCR totalled 60 Vbeta and 13 Jbeta. The assay was immunoSEQ multiplex PCR, and TCRdb's table has in-frame clones only and misses some. The sample contains about 160,000 clones, about 80% of which appear only once. The sequencing input was PBMCs. The source of these receptors is a man aged 25-45 years in good health and CMV-seronegative.

The rearrangement joins TRBV6-1 to TRBJ1-2, with unresolved D. Looked up from germline, CDR1 is MNHNS and CDR2 is SASEGT. This CDR3 is 14 amino acids long. The V end lost 1 base, the J end lost 3 bases, and 9 bases lay between the germline ends. DNA for the CDR3: TGTGCCAGCAGTGAAGGCTTACCGGACTATGGCTACACCTTC. This codes for CASSEGLPDYGYTF.

The J gene is TRBJ1-5, the V gene TRBV6-5, with 9 bases lining up with TRBD1. This CDR3 has 15 amino acids. J gave up 3 bases and V 5 bases, and 5 bases lay outside the gene matches. Germline V CDR1 and CDR2: MNHEY, SVGAGI. CDR3 sequence reads: CASSRQGGYNQPQHF. The CDR3 DNA sequence: TGTGCCAGCAGTCGACAGGGGGGGTACAATCAGCCCCAGCATTTT.

Turning to this clone: The junction departs from germline at one end; a sequencing error may be responsible. The chain employs TRBV28 and TRBJ1-5, with D possibly being TRBD1 (6 bases). CDR3 size: 14 residues. Germline values: CDR1 MDHEN, CDR2 SYDVKM. CDR3 nucleotide sequence: TGTGCCAGCAGTTTGACCGGGGGGCAGAGGTTTCCAACTTTT. Amino acid sequence: CASSLTGGQRFPTF.

The chain combines TRBV15 with TRBJ1-4; 9 nucleotides match TRBD1. With 3 bases clipped from V and 11 bases from J, the junction kept 10 bases outside the gene matches. The CDR3 covers 15 residues. In germline, CDR1 is LNHNV, CDR2 YYDKDF (reference sequence). The CDR3 sequence is CATSRPGTGLRKLFF. The DNA of the CDR3 is TGTGCCACCAGCAGGCCCGGGACAGGGTTGCGGAAACTGTTTTTT.

This clone was seen once. DNA of the CDR3: TGTGCCAGCAGCTCCCGGGAGGGCACAGATACGCAGTATTTT. Translation gives CASSSREGTDTQYF. The gene calls are TRBV11-2 and TRBJ2-3; 7 positions agree with TRBD2. This CDR3 has 14 amino acids. CDR1 and CDR2 from the germline V gene are SGHAT and FQNNGV. With V trimmed by 4 bases and J by 1 base, 2 bases remained unmatched.

V gene TRBV6-5 combines with J gene TRBJ2-2, with TRBD2 identical over 9 bases. There are 14 residues in the CDR3. The germline CDR1 and CDR2 sequences are MNHEY and SVGAGI. V lost 4 bases to trimming and J lost 4 bases; unmatched junction nucleotides: 1. Written as DNA, the CDR3 is TGTGCCAGCAGTTCTAGCGGGGCCACCGGGGAGCTGTTTTTT. It encodes CASSSSGATGELFF.

This clone was found a few times. The V call is TRBV5-1, the J call TRBJ1-1; D not resolved. Trimming removed 6 bases at V and 1 base at J, with 13 bases between. The CDR3 runs 14 residues. Germline values: CDR1 SGHRS, CDR2 YFSETQ. The CDR3 sequence is CASTPPWANTEAFF. The DNA for the CDR3 is TGCGCCAGCACCCCGCCGTGGGCGAACACTGAAGCTTTCTTT.

V is TRBV9 and J is TRBJ2-5, with 10 bases fitting TRBD2. Germline lookup yields CDR1 SGDLS and CDR2 YYNGEE. With V trimmed by 1 base and J by 1 base, 10 bases remained unmatched. The CDR3 sequence is 18 residues long. Here the CDR3 DNA reads TGTGCCAGCAGCGTATTAAGCGGGGGGGCCGGGGTCCAAGAGACCCAGTACTTC. Protein: CASSVLSGGAGVQETQYF.

The CDR3 here is CSVVGGGSNYGYTF. The DNA for the CDR3 is TGCAGCGTTGTGGGGGGGGGCAGCAACTATGGCTACACCTTC. V gene TRBV29-1 combines with J gene TRBJ1-2; TRBD1 is a possible D gene (6 bases). Looked up from germline, CDR1 is SQVTM and CDR2 is ANQGSEA. CDR3 size: 14 residues. V was pared by 4 bases and J by 2 bases, with 14 bases between. The whole variable domain, remainder taken from reference TRBV29-1 and TRBJ1-2, is SAVISQKPSRDICQRGTSLTIQCQVDSQVTMMFWYRQQPGQSLTLIATANQGSEATYESGFVIDKFPISRPNLTFSTLTVSNMSPEDSSIYLCSVVGGGSNYGYTFGSGTRLTVV.